These 8 T cell receptor beta chains share one sample of origin, sequenced in a study of response to subunit inactivated influenza vaccine. TCRdb processed the RT-PCR reads anew with MiXCR; each CDR3 protein has one entry. The sample contains roughly 460,000 distinct CDR3 sequences, about 10% of which appear only once. Sequenced here: PBMCs from blood, sampled about 40 days after vaccination. Every receptor here comes from a man in his fifties or sixties who received an inactivated influenza vaccine.

The chain employs TRBV15 and TRBJ2-5; D is perhaps TRBD2 (7 bases). Germline loops: CDR1 LNHNV, CDR2 YYDKDF (reference sequence). The CDR3 runs 15 residues. The V and J ends lost 0 bases and 5 bases respectively, with 13 bases between them. Written as DNA, the CDR3 is TGTGCCACCAGCAGAGATAGGGGGGGACGGGAGACCCAGTACTTC. It encodes CATSRDRGGRETQYF.

This clonotype showed up just a few times. The chain carries TRBV12-3 or TRBV12-4 and TRBJ1-1; D gene uncertain. The V end lost 6 bases, the J end lost 1 base, and 12 bases lay between the germline ends. This CDR3 is built from 14 residues. Here the CDR3 DNA reads TGTGCCAGCAGAGGTTTTACCGAGAACACTGAAGCTTTCTTT. It yields the protein CASRGFTENTEAFF.

The chain links TRBV12-3 or TRBV12-4 to TRBJ1-1; possibly TRBD1 for D (5 bases). The CDR3 length is 13 residues. V was pared by 6 bases and J by 5 bases, with 13 bases between. The DNA of the CDR3 is TGTGCCAGCAGCAACCCTAAGGGGACTGAAGCTTTCTTT. Amino acids: CASSNPKGTEAFF.

This clonotype was picked up a small number of times. The genes are TRBV6-2 or TRBV6-3 and TRBJ1-5; 8 nucleotides line up with TRBD1. The CDR3 contains 15 residues. Trimming removed 4 bases from V and 4 bases from J; junction bases left unmatched: 6. Looked up from germline, CDR1 is MNHEY and CDR2 is SVGEGT. The CDR3 loop reads CASSSRGRGNQPQHF. CDR3 DNA sequence: TGTGCCAGCAGTTCCAGGGGGCGGGGGAATCAGCCCCAGCATTTT.

V is TRBV4-2 and J is TRBJ2-7, with D perhaps matching TRBD1 (6 bases). The length of the CDR3 is 14 residues. Trimming pared 2 bases from V and 3 bases from J, leaving 11 bases between. In germline, CDR1 is LGHNA, CDR2 YNFKEQ. CDR3 residues: CASSQRSGVYEQYF. The CDR3 DNA reads as TGTGCCAGCAGCCAACGATCAGGGGTCTACGAGCAGTACTTC.

The chain carries TRBV20-1 and TRBJ1-4; a weak D match, TRBD1 (5 bases). Trimming left V 5 bases short and J 7 bases short, with 14 bases between. The CDR3 totals 13 residues. The germline V gene has CDR1 DFQATT and CDR2 SNEGSKA (reference sequence). The CDR3 DNA sequence: TGCAGTGCTGGGCCCGGGGGGTTTGAAAAACTGTTTTTT. It translates to CSAGPGGFEKLFF.

This clonotype was observed a handful of times. The rearrangement links TRBV7-9 to TRBJ2-7, with 7 bases lining up with TRBD2. Germline V gene sequence: CDR1 SEHNR, CDR2 FQNEAQ (reference sequence). The CDR3 sequence is 15 residues long. The junction had 12 bases not matched to a gene; V was cut back by 6 bases and J by 4 bases. DNA for the CDR3: TGTGCCAGCAGTCATTTCGGGACTACAATTTACGAGCAGTACTTC. Translation: CASSHFGTTIYEQYF.

This clonotype was seen many times. Here the CDR3 DNA reads TGCGCCAGCAGCTCCTGGACTAGCGGGAGCTACACAGATACGCAGTATTTT. Protein: CASSSWTSGSYTDTQYF. This rearrangement joins TRBV5-1 to TRBJ2-3, with 13 bases lining up with TRBD2. Germline-derived CDR1 and CDR2 are SGHRS and YFSETQ. The ends lost 3 bases at V and 2 bases at J; junction bases unmatched: 6. CDR3 size: 17 residues.